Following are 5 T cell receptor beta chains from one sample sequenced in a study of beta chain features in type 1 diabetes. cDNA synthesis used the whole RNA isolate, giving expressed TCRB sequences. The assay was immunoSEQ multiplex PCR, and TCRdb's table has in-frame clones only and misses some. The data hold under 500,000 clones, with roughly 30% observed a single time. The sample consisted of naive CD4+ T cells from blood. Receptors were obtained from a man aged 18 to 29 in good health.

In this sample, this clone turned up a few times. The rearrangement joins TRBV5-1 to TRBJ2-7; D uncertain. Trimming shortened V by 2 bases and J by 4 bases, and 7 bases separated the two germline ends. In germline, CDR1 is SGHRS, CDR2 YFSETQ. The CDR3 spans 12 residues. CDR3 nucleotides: TGCGCCAGCAGCTTTACCCAATACGAGCAGTACTTC. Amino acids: CASSFTQYEQYF.

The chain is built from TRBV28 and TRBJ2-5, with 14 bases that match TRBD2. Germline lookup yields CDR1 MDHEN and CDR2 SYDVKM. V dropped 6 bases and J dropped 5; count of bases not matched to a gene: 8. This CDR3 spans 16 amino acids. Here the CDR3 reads CASRGGTSGSRETQYF. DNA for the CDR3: TGTGCCAGCAGGGGAGGGACTAGCGGGAGCCGGGAGACCCAGTACTTC.

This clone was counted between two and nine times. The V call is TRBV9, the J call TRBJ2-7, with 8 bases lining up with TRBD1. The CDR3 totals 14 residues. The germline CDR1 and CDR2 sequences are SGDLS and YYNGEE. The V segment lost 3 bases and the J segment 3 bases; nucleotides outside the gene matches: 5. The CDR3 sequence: CASSARQGHYEQYF. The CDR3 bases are TGTGCCAGCAGCGCCCGACAGGGGCACTACGAGCAGTACTTC.

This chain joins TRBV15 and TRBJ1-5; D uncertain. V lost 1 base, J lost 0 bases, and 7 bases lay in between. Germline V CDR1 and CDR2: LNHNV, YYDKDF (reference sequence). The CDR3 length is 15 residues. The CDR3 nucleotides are TGTGCCACCAGCAGAGTAAGCTATAGCAATCAGCCCCAGCATTTT. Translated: CATSRVSYSNQPQHF.

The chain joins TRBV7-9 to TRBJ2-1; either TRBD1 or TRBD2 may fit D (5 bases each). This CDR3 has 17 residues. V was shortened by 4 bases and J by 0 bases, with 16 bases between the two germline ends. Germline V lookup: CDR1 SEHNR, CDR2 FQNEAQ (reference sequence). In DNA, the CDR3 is TGTGCCAGCAGCTCTAGAGGGACCGATAGCTCCTACAATGAGCAGTTCTTC. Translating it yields CASSSRGTDSSYNEQFF.